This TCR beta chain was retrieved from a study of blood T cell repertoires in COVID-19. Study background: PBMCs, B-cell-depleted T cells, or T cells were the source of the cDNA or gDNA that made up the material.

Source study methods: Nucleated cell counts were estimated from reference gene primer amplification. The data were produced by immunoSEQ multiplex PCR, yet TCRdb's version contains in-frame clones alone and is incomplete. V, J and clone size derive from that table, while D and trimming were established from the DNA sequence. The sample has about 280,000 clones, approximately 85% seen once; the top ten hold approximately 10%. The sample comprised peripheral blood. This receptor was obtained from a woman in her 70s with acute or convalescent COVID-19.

The chain's CDR3 is CASRGGSNYGYTF. CDR3 DNA: TGTGCCAGTAGGGGGGGAAGTAACTATGGCTACACCTTC. The chain has TRBV19 and TRBJ1-2, with a possible D match to TRBD1 (5 bases). V was clipped by 6 bases and J by 1 base, with 9 bases between them. Germline assignment: CDR1 LNHDA and CDR2 SQIVND (reference sequence). The CDR3 sequence is 13 residues long.